This is a list of T cell receptor beta chains from one sample in a study of blood T cell repertoires in COVID-19. Only in-frame clones appear in the TCRdb table, and some are missing; sequencing was by immunoSEQ multiplex PCR. The table includes 200,000 to 300,000 clones, about 85% detected once. The sequencing input was peripheral blood. The origin of the receptors is a woman aged 55-69 years with active or convalescent COVID-19. Each CDR3 is given with its conserved first and last residue. A D gene is named only where the DNA matches it firmly. Clone sizes are given selectively: once, few, many, or a class where the clone is expanded.

len: 13; abundance: NA; d_gene: NA; v_gene: TRBV5-1; j_gene: TRBJ1-1; CDR3aa: CASSFDRNTEAFF; CDR3nt: TGCGCCAGCAGCTTTGACAGGAACACTGAAGCTTTCTTT
len: 14; abundance: NA; d_gene: NA; v_gene: TRBV7-9; j_gene: TRBJ1-1; CDR3aa: CASSTRGGNTEAFF; CDR3nt: TGTGCCAGCAGCACCCGGGGGGGGAACACTGAAGCTTTCTTT
len: 19; abundance: NA; d_gene: TRBD1; v_gene: TRBV15; j_gene: TRBJ2-5; CDR3aa: CATSRDPGQGVRYQETQYF; CDR3nt: TGTGCCACCAGCAGAGATCCCGGACAGGGGGTGCGATATCAAGAGACCCAGTACTTC
len: 16; abundance: NA; d_gene: TRBD1; v_gene: TRBV28; j_gene: TRBJ2-1; CDR3aa: CASSLLRGLSYNEQFF; CDR3nt: TGTGCCAGCAGTTTATTAAGGGGGCTCTCCTACAATGAGCAGTTCTTC
len: 14; abundance: NA; d_gene: TRBD1; v_gene: TRBV5-4; j_gene: TRBJ1-2; CDR3aa: CASSLPGGHYGYTF; CDR3nt: TGTGCCAGCAGCTTGCCAGGGGGCCACTATGGCTACACCTTC
len: 12; abundance: NA; d_gene: NA; v_gene: TRBV29-1; j_gene: TRBJ2-5; CDR3aa: CSVELGVETQYF; CDR3nt: TGCAGCGTTGAATTAGGGGTTGAGACCCAGTACTTC
len: 17; abundance: NA; d_gene: TRBD1; v_gene: TRBV5-4; j_gene: TRBJ2-5; CDR3aa: CASSPPKTGGIRETQYF; CDR3nt: TGTGCCAGCAGCCCCCCGAAAACAGGGGGTATACGAGAGACCCAGTACTTC
len: 17; abundance: NA; d_gene: TRBD2; v_gene: TRBV11-3; j_gene: TRBJ2-1; CDR3aa: CASSLSSGSIYYNEQFF; CDR3nt: TGTGCCAGCAGCTTATCTAGCGGGAGTATCTACTACAATGAGCAGTTCTTC
len: 16; abundance: NA; d_gene: TRBD2; v_gene: TRBV19; j_gene: TRBJ2-1; CDR3aa: CASSIPTSGWYNEQFF; CDR3nt: TGTGCCAGTAGTATACCGACTAGCGGGTGGTACAATGAGCAGTTCTTC
len: 11; abundance: NA; d_gene: NA; v_gene: TRBV5-1; j_gene: TRBJ2-1; CDR3aa: CASSSRSEQFF; CDR3nt: TGCGCCAGCAGCTCTAGGAGTGAGCAGTTCTTC
len: 12; abundance: once; d_gene: TRBD1; v_gene: TRBV9; j_gene: TRBJ2-7; CDR3aa: CASSGDSYEQYF; CDR3nt: TGTGCCAGCAGCGGGGACAGCTACGAGCAGTACTTC
len: 13; abundance: NA; d_gene: NA; v_gene: TRBV29-1; j_gene: TRBJ1-1; CDR3aa: CSVDRGANTEAFF; CDR3nt: TGCAGCGTTGATCGGGGGGCGAACACTGAAGCTTTCTTT
len: 15; abundance: NA; d_gene: NA; v_gene: TRBV11-3; j_gene: TRBJ2-1; CDR3aa: CASSLDMGRRSEQFF; CDR3nt: TGTGCCAGCAGCTTAGATATGGGTAGGAGAAGTGAGCAGTTCTTC
len: 15; abundance: NA; d_gene: TRBD1; v_gene: TRBV19; j_gene: TRBJ1-2; CDR3aa: CASSTSDRPNYGYTF; CDR3nt: TGTGCCAGTAGTACCTCGGACAGGCCGAACTATGGCTACACCTTC
len: 12; abundance: NA; d_gene: TRBD1; v_gene: TRBV28; j_gene: TRBJ1-2; CDR3aa: CASRQGSGGYTF; CDR3nt: TGTGCCAGCAGACAGGGGTCCGGTGGCTACACCTTC
len: 13; abundance: NA; d_gene: NA; v_gene: TRBV18; j_gene: TRBJ1-5; CDR3aa: CASSPYGNQPQHF; CDR3nt: TGTGCCAGCTCACCCTATGGCAATCAGCCCCAGCATTTT
len: 14; abundance: NA; d_gene: NA; v_gene: TRBV19; j_gene: TRBJ2-1; CDR3aa: CATQPGSSYNEQFF; CDR3nt: TGTGCCACCCAACCGGGGAGCTCCTACAATGAGCAGTTCTTC
len: 16; abundance: few; d_gene: NA; v_gene: TRBV19; j_gene: TRBJ1-2; CDR3aa: CASRDSDGRGRGGYTF; CDR3nt: TGTGCCAGTAGGGACTCCGACGGCCGGGGTCGAGGCGGCTACACCTTC
len: 16; abundance: NA; d_gene: TRBD1; v_gene: TRBV5-1; j_gene: TRBJ2-6; CDR3aa: CASSPGTGNGANVLTF; CDR3nt: TGCGCCAGCAGCCCGGGGACAGGGAACGGGGCCAACGTCCTGACTTTC
len: 14; abundance: NA; d_gene: TRBD2; v_gene: TRBV9; j_gene: TRBJ2-6; CDR3aa: CASGRGSGANVLTF; CDR3nt: TGTGCCAGCGGGCGGGGGTCTGGGGCCAACGTCCTGACTTTC
len: 15; abundance: few; d_gene: NA; v_gene: TRBV6-5; j_gene: TRBJ1-2; CDR3aa: CAVTRRGLLNYGYTF; CDR3nt: TGTGCCGTCACCCGAAGGGGTCTACTAAACTATGGCTACACCTTC
len: 14; abundance: once; d_gene: NA; v_gene: TRBV5-1; j_gene: TRBJ2-2; CDR3aa: CASSGHGDTGELFF; CDR3nt: TGCGCCAGCAGCGGACACGGTGACACCGGGGAGCTGTTTTTT
len: 15; abundance: NA; d_gene: TRBD2; v_gene: TRBV9; j_gene: TRBJ2-2; CDR3aa: CASSLRTSGNGELFF; CDR3nt: TGTGCCAGCAGCCTCCGGACTAGCGGGAACGGGGAGCTGTTTTTT
len: 16; abundance: NA; d_gene: TRBD2; v_gene: TRBV18; j_gene: TRBJ2-1; CDR3aa: CASSPPGLVLYNEQFF; CDR3nt: TGTGCCAGCTCACCCCCGGGACTAGTTTTATACAATGAGCAGTTCTTC
len: 13; abundance: NA; d_gene: TRBD1; v_gene: TRBV19; j_gene: TRBJ1-2; CDR3aa: CASRLDRDYGYTF; CDR3nt: TGTGCCAGTAGGCTTGACAGGGACTATGGCTACACCTTC
len: 14; abundance: few; d_gene: TRBD1; v_gene: TRBV6-5; j_gene: TRBJ1-4; CDR3aa: CASSPRDSEEKLFF; CDR3nt: TGTGCCAGCAGCCCCCGGGACAGTGAGGAAAAACTGTTTTTT
len: 16; abundance: NA; d_gene: NA; v_gene: TRBV5-1; j_gene: TRBJ2-1; CDR3aa: CASSLSIQRGLNEQFF; CDR3nt: TGCGCCAGCAGCTTGAGCATCCAGCGAGGTTTGAATGAGCAGTTCTTC
len: 16; abundance: once; d_gene: TRBD1; v_gene: TRBV11-3; j_gene: TRBJ2-1; CDR3aa: CASRLDRERYYNEQFF; CDR3nt: TGTGCCAGCAGACTGGACAGGGAAAGATACTACAATGAGCAGTTCTTC
len: 14; abundance: NA; d_gene: NA; v_gene: TRBV7-2; j_gene: TRBJ1-1; CDR3aa: CASTTQRGNTEAFF; CDR3nt: TGTGCCAGCACCACTCAGCGGGGGAACACTGAAGCTTTCTTT